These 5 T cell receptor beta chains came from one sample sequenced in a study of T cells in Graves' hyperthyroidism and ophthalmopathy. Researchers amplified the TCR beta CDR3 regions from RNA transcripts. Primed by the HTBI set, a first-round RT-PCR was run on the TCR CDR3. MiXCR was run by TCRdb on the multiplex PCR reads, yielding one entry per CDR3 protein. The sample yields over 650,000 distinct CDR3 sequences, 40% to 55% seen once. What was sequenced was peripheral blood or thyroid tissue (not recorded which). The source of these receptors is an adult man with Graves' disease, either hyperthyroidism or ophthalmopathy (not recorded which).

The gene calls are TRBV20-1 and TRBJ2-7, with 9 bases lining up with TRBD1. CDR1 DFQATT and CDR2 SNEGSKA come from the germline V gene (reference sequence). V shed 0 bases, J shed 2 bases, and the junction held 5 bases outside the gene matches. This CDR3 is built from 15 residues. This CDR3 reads CSARDPGTGTYEQYF. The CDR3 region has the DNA TGCAGTGCTAGAGATCCCGGGACAGGGACCTACGAGCAGTACTTC.

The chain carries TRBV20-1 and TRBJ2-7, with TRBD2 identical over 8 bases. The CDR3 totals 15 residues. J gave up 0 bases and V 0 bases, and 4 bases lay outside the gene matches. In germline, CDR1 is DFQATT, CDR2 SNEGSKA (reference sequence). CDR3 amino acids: CSARDQRESSYEQYF. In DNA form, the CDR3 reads TGCAGTGCTAGAGATCAGCGGGAGTCCTCCTACGAGCAGTACTTC.

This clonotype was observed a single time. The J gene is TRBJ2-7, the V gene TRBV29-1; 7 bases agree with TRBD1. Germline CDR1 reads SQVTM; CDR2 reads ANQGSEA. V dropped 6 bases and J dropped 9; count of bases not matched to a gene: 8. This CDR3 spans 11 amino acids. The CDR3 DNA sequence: TGCAGCGTACCGGGACAGAGCGTGCAGTACTTC. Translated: CSVPGQSVQYF.

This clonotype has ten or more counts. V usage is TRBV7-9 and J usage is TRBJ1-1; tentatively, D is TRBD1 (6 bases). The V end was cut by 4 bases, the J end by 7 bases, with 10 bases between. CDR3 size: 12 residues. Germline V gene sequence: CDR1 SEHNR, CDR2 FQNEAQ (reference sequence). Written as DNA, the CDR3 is TGTGCCAGCAGCTGGACAGCCGTTGAAGCTTTCTTT. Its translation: CASSWTAVEAFF. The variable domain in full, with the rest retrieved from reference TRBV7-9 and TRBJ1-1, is DTGVSQNPRHKITKRGQNVTFRCDPISEHNRLYWYRQTLGQGPEFLTYFQNEAQLEKSRLLSDRFSAERPKGSFSTLEIQRTEQGDSAMYLCASSWTAVEAFFGQGTRLTVV.

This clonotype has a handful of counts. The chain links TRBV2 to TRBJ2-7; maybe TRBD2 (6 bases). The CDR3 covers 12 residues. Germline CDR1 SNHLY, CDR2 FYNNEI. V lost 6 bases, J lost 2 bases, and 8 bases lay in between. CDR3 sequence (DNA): TGTGCCAGCAGGGGACTTACCTACGAGCAGTACTTC. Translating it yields CASRGLTYEQYF.